This entry features one T cell receptor beta chain sequence. This specimen belongs to a study of blood T cell repertoires in COVID-19. Across the whole study: Sites in the United States, Italy and Spain provided acute and convalescent COVID-19 samples. The cDNA or gDNA used as material had been derived from T cells, B-cell-depleted T cells, or PBMCs.

As originally analysed: By means of reference gene primer amplification, nucleated cell counts were estimated. Produced via immunoSEQ multiplex PCR; TCRdb's table is partial and in-frame only. V and J calls and clone size are given by that table; D and trimming were obtained from the DNA. In the table there are fewer than 700,000 clones, approximately 91% of which are singletons. Patients at the Seattle site were enrolled during active infection and followed longitudinally. The CDR3 loop spans 15 amino acids. J lost 4 bases, V lost 1 base, and 3 bases had no gene match. Germline loops: CDR1 SGHAT, CDR2 FQNNGV.

What was sequenced was peripheral blood. The chain has TRBV11-2 and TRBJ2-7; 11 nucleotides align to TRBD2. The TCR originated in a woman between 50 and 59 years old with COVID-19, enrolled during active disease. Here the CDR3 reads CASSLALAGGYEQYF. The CDR3 region has the DNA TGTGCCAGCAGCTTAGCTCTAGCGGGGGGATACGAGCAGTACTTC.